Listed here is a single T cell receptor (beta chain). TCR beta CDR3 regions were amplified from RNA transcripts. HTBI primers were the set used in a first-round RT-PCR of the TCR CDR3. Using its own MiXCR run on the multiplex PCR reads, TCRdb lists one record per CDR3 protein. This table holds over 500,000 distinct CDR3 sequences, 40% to 50% found once. The CDR3 is made up of 16 amino acids. The germline V gene has CDR1 DFQATT and CDR2 SNEGSKA (reference sequence). The V segment lost 5 bases and the J segment 6 bases; nucleotides outside the gene matches: 9. This entry belongs to a study of T cells in Graves' hyperthyroidism and ophthalmopathy.

The sample was peripheral blood or thyroid tissue (not recorded which). The rearrangement links TRBV20-1 to TRBJ2-2, with 13 bases aligning to TRBD2. This receptor was obtained from an adult woman with Graves' disease, either hyperthyroidism or ophthalmopathy (not recorded which). The CDR3 loop is CSAPSSLAGGPGELFF. CDR3 coding DNA: TGCAGTGCTCCCTCTTCACTAGCGGGAGGGCCCGGGGAGCTGTTTTTT.